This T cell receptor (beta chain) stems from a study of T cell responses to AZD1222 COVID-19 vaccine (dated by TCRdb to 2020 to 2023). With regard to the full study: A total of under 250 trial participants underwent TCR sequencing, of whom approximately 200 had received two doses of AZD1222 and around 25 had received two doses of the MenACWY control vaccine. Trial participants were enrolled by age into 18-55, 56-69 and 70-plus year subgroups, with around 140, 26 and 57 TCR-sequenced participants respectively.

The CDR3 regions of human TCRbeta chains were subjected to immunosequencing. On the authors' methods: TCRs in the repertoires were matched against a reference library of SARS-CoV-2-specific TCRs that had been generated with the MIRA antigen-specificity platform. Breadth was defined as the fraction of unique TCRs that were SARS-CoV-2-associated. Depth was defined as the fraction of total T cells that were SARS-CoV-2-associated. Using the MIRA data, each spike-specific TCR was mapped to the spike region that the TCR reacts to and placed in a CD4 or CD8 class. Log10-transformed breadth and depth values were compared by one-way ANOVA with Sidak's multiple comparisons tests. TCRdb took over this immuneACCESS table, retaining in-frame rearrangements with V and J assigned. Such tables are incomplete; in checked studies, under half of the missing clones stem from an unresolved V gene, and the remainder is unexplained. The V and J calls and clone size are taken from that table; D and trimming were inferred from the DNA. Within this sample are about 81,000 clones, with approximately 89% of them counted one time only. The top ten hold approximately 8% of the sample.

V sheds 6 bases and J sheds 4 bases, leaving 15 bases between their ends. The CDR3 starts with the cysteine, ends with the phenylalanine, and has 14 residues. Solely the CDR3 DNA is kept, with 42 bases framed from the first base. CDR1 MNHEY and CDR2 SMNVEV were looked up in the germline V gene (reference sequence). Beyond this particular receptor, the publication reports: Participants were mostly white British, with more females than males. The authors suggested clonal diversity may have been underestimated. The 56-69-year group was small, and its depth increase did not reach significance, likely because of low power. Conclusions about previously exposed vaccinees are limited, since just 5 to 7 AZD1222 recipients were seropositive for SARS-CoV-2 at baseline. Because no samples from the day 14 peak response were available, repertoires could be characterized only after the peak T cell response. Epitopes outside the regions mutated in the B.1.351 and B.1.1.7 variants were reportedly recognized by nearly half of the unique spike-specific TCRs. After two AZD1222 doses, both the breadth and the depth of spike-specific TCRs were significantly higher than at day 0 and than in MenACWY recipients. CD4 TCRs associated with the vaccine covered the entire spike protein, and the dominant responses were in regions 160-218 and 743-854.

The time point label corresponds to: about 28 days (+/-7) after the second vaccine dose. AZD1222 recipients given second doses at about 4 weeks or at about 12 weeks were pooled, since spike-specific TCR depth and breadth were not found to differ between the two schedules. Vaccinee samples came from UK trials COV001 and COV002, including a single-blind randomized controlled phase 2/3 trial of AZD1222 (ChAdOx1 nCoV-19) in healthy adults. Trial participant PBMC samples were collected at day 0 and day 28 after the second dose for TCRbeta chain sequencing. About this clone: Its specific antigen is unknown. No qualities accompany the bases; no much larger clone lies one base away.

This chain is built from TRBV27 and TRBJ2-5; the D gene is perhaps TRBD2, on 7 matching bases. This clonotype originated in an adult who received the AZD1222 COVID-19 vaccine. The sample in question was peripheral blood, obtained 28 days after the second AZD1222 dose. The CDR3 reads CASSNYGGAETQYF. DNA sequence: TGTGCCAGCAGCAACTATGGGGGGGCAGAGACCCAGTACTTC.